This T cell receptor (beta chain) comes out of a study of T cell changes during pregnancy in multiple sclerosis. The CDR3 has 12 residues. The V end was cut by 1 base, the J end by 5 bases, with 3 bases between. Germline CDR1 reads SGHNT; CDR2 reads YENEEA. Profiling relied on immunoSEQ multiplex PCR, and the TCRdb table lists in-frame clones only, not all of them. The sample contains 75,000 to 80,000 clones, around nine tenths of which appear only once. This TCR was sampled from a female donor with multiple sclerosis, enrolled in a pregnancy study. The gene calls are TRBV11-3 and TRBJ2-1, with no clear D. The source was peripheral blood, collected before pregnancy. The CDR3 coding sequence is TGTGCCAGCAGCTTAGTCGACAATGAGCAGTTCTTC. It yields the protein CASSLVDNEQFF.